The 10 T cell receptor beta chains below were found in one sample sequenced in a study of blood T cell repertoires in COVID-19. Profiled with immunoSEQ multiplex PCR; TCRdb holds only in-frame clones, not every one. The sample lists some 200,000 clones, roughly four fifths occurring once. Material: peripheral blood. All receptors derive from a middle-aged woman with acute or convalescent COVID-19.

This clone was counted a single time. V is TRBV5-5 and J is TRBJ1-1; no clear D. The germline gives CDR1 SGHKS, CDR2 YYEKEE (reference sequence). With 2 bases removed from V and 1 base from J, the gap between germline ends came to 12 bases. The CDR3 contains 15 residues. The CDR3 DNA is TGTGCCAGCAGCTTCCGTTTTTCAGGGAACACTGAAGCTTTCTTT. Translated, it gives CASSFRFSGNTEAFF.

This clone was detected only a few times. The chain recombines TRBV19 with TRBJ2-1, with D uncertain. CDR3 size: 16 residues. Germline assignment: CDR1 LNHDA and CDR2 SQIVND (reference sequence). Trimming cost V 5 bases and J 10 bases, with 24 bases left between them. CDR3 sequence (DNA): TGTGCCAGTAGTTCGTTCGTTCGGGTGGATTTGAGCGAGCAGTTCTTC. Amino acid sequence: CASSSFVRVDLSEQFF.

The CDR3 here is CASCFGGPNTEAFF. The CDR3 bases are TGTGCCAGCTGCTTTGGGGGCCCGAACACTGAAGCTTTCTTT. The chain combines TRBV27 with TRBJ1-1; possible D gene TRBD1, 6 bases. V was shortened by 8 bases and J by 1 base, with 14 bases between the two germline ends. The CDR3 is 14 residues long. The germline gives CDR1 MNHEY, CDR2 SMNVEV (reference sequence).

The V call is TRBV11-3, the J call TRBJ2-2; 7 bases match TRBD2. Germline CDR1 reads SGHNT; CDR2 reads YENEEA. Trimming removed 0 bases from V and 4 bases from J; junction bases left unmatched: 5. The length of the CDR3 is 16 residues. CDR3 sequence reads: CASSLEVGEGTGELFF. CDR3 bases: TGTGCCAGCAGCTTAGAAGTCGGGGAGGGCACCGGGGAGCTGTTTTTT.

V gene TRBV11-3 combines with J gene TRBJ2-3, with D perhaps TRBD2 (6 bases). Germline CDR1 is SGHNT and CDR2 is YENEEA. The CDR3 extends over 14 amino acids. Trimming stripped 1 base from V and 4 bases from J, with 9 bases between. CDR3 region: CASSLGASADTQYF. CDR3 nucleotides: TGTGCCAGCAGCTTAGGGGCTAGCGCAGATACGCAGTATTTT.

This clone was found a few times. V is TRBV5-3 and J is TRBJ1-2; D call uncertain. TRBV5-3 is an open reading frame whose function is uncertain. The CDR3 covers 15 residues. Trimming removed 2 bases from V and 5 bases from J, with 16 bases in between. DNA of the CDR3: TGTGCCAGAAGCTTTCGAGGGTCCAGGATTTATGGCTACACCTTC. It is translated as CARSFRGSRIYGYTF.

The genes are TRBV5-1 and TRBJ2-2, with 14 nucleotides matching TRBD2. This CDR3 is 17 amino acids long. Germline-derived CDR1 and CDR2 are SGHRS and YFSETQ. The junction had 8 bases not matched to a gene; V was cut back by 4 bases and J by 6 bases. The CDR3 nucleotides are TGCGCCAGCAGCCCTGGGACTAGCGGGAGTGCGGCCGGGGAGCTGTTTTTT. This encodes CASSPGTSGSAAGELFF.

The chain joins TRBV14 to TRBJ2-6; maybe TRBD2 (7 bases). Trimming stripped 3 bases from V and 0 bases from J, with 12 bases between. The germline V gene encodes CDR1 SGHDN and CDR2 FVKESK. This CDR3 has 17 amino acids. CDR3 bases: TGTGCCAGCAGCCACCGGGGGGCCCCCTCTGGGGCCAACGTCCTGACTTTC. It encodes CASSHRGAPSGANVLTF. The variable domain in full, with the rest retrieved from reference TRBV14 and TRBJ2-6, is EAGVTQFPSHSVIEKGQTVTLRCDPISGHDNLYWYRRVMGKEIKFLLHFVKESKQDESGMPNNRFLAERTGGTYSTLKVQPAELEDSGVYFCASSHRGAPSGANVLTFGAGSRLTVL.

This chain uses TRBV4-1 with TRBJ2-7, with unresolved D. Trimming removed 0 bases at V and 4 bases at J, with 7 bases between. This CDR3 contains 13 residues. Germline V CDR1 and CDR2: MGHRA, YSYEKL. The CDR3 DNA reads as TGCGCCAGCAGCCAAGATAACGGTTACGAGCAGTACTTC. Its translation is CASSQDNGYEQYF.

This chain connects TRBV21-1 to TRBJ1-1; TRBD1 is the table's D call, not checked against the DNA. TRBV21-1 is an annotated pseudogene. This CDR3 is 15 amino acids long. The CDR3 sequence: CASSNSNKKNLEAFF. Written as DNA, the CDR3 is TGTGCCAGCAGCAATTCGAACAAGAAAAATCTTGAAGCTTTCTTT.